This paragraph covers one T cell receptor beta chain sequence. Its antigen is not known. CD45RO negativity and positive selection for CCR7 defined naive CD8 cells, a population that excluded terminally differentiated effector memory CD45RA+ cells. This sample was included in a study of shared clonotypes between healthy human individuals. The authors' processing: Filtering differed since immunoSEQ provided only junctions, with no quality scores. Produced via immunoSEQ multiplex PCR; TCRdb's table is partial and in-frame only. That table is the source of V, J and clone size, and D and trimming were worked out from the DNA. The sample carries about 2.1 million clones, approximately 94% recorded once. General observations from the study: The naive CD4 repertoires of several donors were compared, and roughly 5% of clonotypes were shared.

Germline V gene sequence: CDR1 MGHRA, CDR2 YSYEKL. There are 13 residues in the CDR3. Trimming cost V 6 bases and J 1 base, with 9 bases left between them. The clonotype comes from a man aged 18 to 30 in good health. Some clones in this sample may be carry-over from other donors' samples. Sequenced input: naive CD8+ T cells from PBMCs. This chain connects TRBV4-1 to TRBJ1-1; TRBD1 is a possible D gene (6 bases). CDR3 in amino acids: CASSGTQNTEAFF. The DNA of the CDR3 is TGCGCCAGCAGTGGGACACAGAACACTGAAGCTTTCTTT.